This T cell receptor (beta chain) was retrieved from a study of identical twins. Germline V gene sequence: CDR1 MDHEN, CDR2 SYDVKM. This CDR3 is built from 13 residues. Trimming removed 7 bases at V and 6 bases at J, with 13 bases between. About this clonotype: Antigen: not known.

A single record per CDR3 protein comes from TCRdb applying MiXCR to the 5' RACE reads. The data contain about 920,000 distinct CDR3 sequences, roughly an eighth of them singletons. Study conclusions and caveats: Memory repertoires lacked the insertion deficit that abundant cord blood beta clonotypes showed.

Separately, the same data were catalogued under a study of yellow fever vaccine responses in identical twins.

This sequence was found in a woman younger than 35 in good health. Sequencing was performed on PBMCs. This chain connects TRBV28 to TRBJ2-1; the D gene is possibly TRBD2 (6 bases). This CDR3 is CASIRSGANEQFF. In DNA, the CDR3 is TGTGCCAGCATTCGTAGCGGAGCCAATGAGCAGTTCTTC. The entire variable domain, with the rest obtained from reference TRBV28 and TRBJ2-1, is as follows: DVKVTQSSRYLVKRTGEKVFLECVQDMDHENMFWYRQDPGLGLRLIYFSYDVKMKEKGDIPEGYSVSREKKERFSLILESASTNQTSMYLCASIRSGANEQFFGPGTRLTVL.